This is a list of T cell receptor beta chains from one sample in a study of Ad26.COV2.S vaccination and SARS-CoV-2 variants. Using immunoSEQ multiplex PCR, the repertoire was profiled, and TCRdb retains in-frame clones only, with some absent. The sample has some 460,000 clones, 80% to 90% seen once. This specimen consisted of peripheral blood, obtained in a trial of Ad26.COV2.S vaccine versus placebo. The origin of the receptors is a person between 18 and 59 years old who received the Ad26.COV2.S COVID-19 vaccine or a placebo. The CDR3 runs from the conserved cysteine through the conserved F or W. D genes are given only for firm matches. Some rows have no size entry. The others give once, few or many, or a class for an expanded clone.

d_call	v_call	clone_size	j_call	cdr3_aa	cdr3_nt
.	TRBV12-3/TRBV12-4	.	TRBJ2-2	CASSPWGTGELFF	TGTGCCAGCAGTCCATGGGGGACCGGGGAGCTGTTTTTT
.	TRBV28	.	TRBJ2-7	CASSRLGGSYEQYF	TGTGCCAGCAGCCGACTAGGAGGATCCTACGAGCAGTACTTC
.	TRBV29-1	.	TRBJ1-5	CSAGDINQPQHF	TGCAGCGCCGGGGACATAAATCAGCCCCAGCATTTT
.	TRBV5-1	.	TRBJ1-6	CASSLSSGTAYNSPLHF	TGCGCCAGCAGCTTGAGCTCCGGCACCGCCTATAATTCACCCCTCCACTTT
TRBD2	TRBV25-1	.	TRBJ2-1	CASSILAGETNEQFF	TGTGCCAGCAGTATACTAGCGGGAGAAACGAATGAGCAGTTCTTC
.	TRBV14	once	TRBJ1-2	CASSPLKGFYGYTF	TGTGCCAGCAGCCCGCTAAAGGGCTTCTATGGCTACACCTTC
.	TRBV28	.	TRBJ1-5	CASSFVNQPQHF	TGTGCCAGCAGTTTTGTTAATCAGCCCCAGCATTTT
.	TRBV2	.	TRBJ1-3	CASSVGRATGNTIYF	TGTGCCAGCAGTGTCGGCAGGGCGACTGGAAACACCATATATTTT
.	TRBV7-2	once	TRBJ2-3	CASSRGGLRTDTQYF	TGTGCCAGCAGCCGGGGCGGTCTCAGGACAGATACGCAGTATTTT
.	TRBV11-2	.	TRBJ1-1	CASSSKEGRPNTEAFF	TGTGCCAGCAGCTCGAAAGAGGGACGGCCGAACACTGAAGCTTTCTTT
.	TRBV2	.	TRBJ1-4	CASSTRPGGYEKLFF	TGTGCCAGCAGCACCCGGCCAGGTGGATATGAAAAACTGTTTTTT
TRBD2	TRBV19	.	TRBJ2-1	CASSPISLAGPYNEQFF	TGTGCCAGTAGTCCCATAAGCCTAGCGGGGCCCTACAATGAGCAGTTCTTC
TRBD2	TRBV28	.	TRBJ2-5	CASSLVGGGPWETQYF	TGTGCCAGCAGTTTGGTTGGGGGAGGGCCGTGGGAGACCCAGTACTTC
.	TRBV12-3/TRBV12-4	.	TRBJ2-7	CASSWAESYEQYF	TGTGCCAGCAGTTGGGCGGAGAGTTACGAGCAGTACTTC
TRBD2	TRBV6-2/TRBV6-3	.	TRBJ2-5	CASSYGGGAGETQYF	TGTGCCAGCAGTTACGGCGGGGGGGCCGGCGAGACCCAGTACTTC
.	TRBV4-1	.	TRBJ1-3	CASSPMGGRSGNTIYF	TGCGCCAGCAGCCCCATGGGGGGAAGATCTGGAAACACCATATATTTT
.	TRBV2	.	TRBJ2-7	CASSFVQGLYEQYF	TGTGCCAGCAGTTTTGTACAGGGTCTCTACGAGCAGTACTTC
.	TRBV30	.	TRBJ1-2	CAWTRGARGGYTF	TGTGCCTGGACAAGGGGTGCACGGGGTGGCTACACCTTC
.	TRBV19	.	TRBJ2-3	CASSISVPDTQYF	TGTGCCAGTAGTATAAGTGTCCCAGATACGCAGTATTTT
.	TRBV6-5	.	TRBJ1-4	CASSYGAAGTGEKLFF	TGTGCCAGCAGTTACGGGGCAGCCGGGACGGGTGAAAAACTGTTTTTT
TRBD1	TRBV18	.	TRBJ2-5	CASSPGQVGETQYF	TGTGCCAGCTCACCCGGACAGGTCGGGGAGACCCAGTACTTC
.	TRBV5-8	.	TRBJ1-1	CATPAQDHTEAFF	TGTGCCACCCCGGCGCAGGACCACACTGAAGCTTTCTTT
TRBD2	TRBV15	once	TRBJ2-5	CATSRDLEPSGRGRYF	TGTGCCACCAGCAGAGATTTGGAGCCTAGCGGGAGGGGAAGGTACTTC
.	TRBV9	once	TRBJ2-1	CASSVGLPQGEQFF	TGTGCCAGCAGCGTAGGCCTTCCCCAGGGTGAGCAGTTCTTC
.	TRBV7-8	once	TRBJ1-2	CACGAPLDGYTF	TGTGCCTGCGGCGCCCCCTTGGATGGCTACACCTTC
.	TRBV9	.	TRBJ2-7	CASSVNSGDRRNSYEQYF	TGTGCCAGCAGCGTAAATTCCGGAGACCGGCGTAATTCCTACGAGCAGTACTTC
.	TRBV28	.	TRBJ2-7	CASSLDTPVEQYF	TGTGCCAGCAGTTTGGACACCCCGGTGGAGCAGTACTTC
TRBD1	TRBV4-3	.	TRBJ2-7	CASSHDRDSYEQYF	TGCGCCAGCAGCCACGACAGGGACTCCTACGAGCAGTACTTC
.	TRBV6-2/TRBV6-3	.	TRBJ2-6	CASSANPLRPASSGANVLTF	TGTGCCAGCAGTGCCAACCCTTTACGACCGGCTAGCTCTGGGGCCAACGTCCTGACTTTC
TRBD2	TRBV5-1	.	TRBJ2-7	CASSLSGSGGYEQYF	TGCGCCAGCAGCTTGAGTGGCAGCGGGGGGTACGAGCAGTACTTC
.	TRBV25-1	.	TRBJ2-3	CASSEYSTGDTSTDTQYF	TGTGCCAGCAGTGAATATAGTACGGGAGACACTAGCACAGATACGCAGTATTTT
.	TRBV30	.	TRBJ1-1	CAWISSTEAFF	TGTGCCTGGATCAGTTCCACTGAAGCTTTCTTT
TRBD2	TRBV7-6	.	TRBJ2-2	CASSPTSSKRGTGELFF	TGTGCCAGCAGCCCAACCTCGTCGAAGCGGGGCACCGGGGAGCTGTTTTTT
TRBD1	TRBV3-1/TRBV3-2	once	TRBJ2-7	CASSPGQGNYEQYF	TGTGCCAGCAGCCCCGGACAGGGGAACTACGAGCAGTACTTC
.	TRBV15	.	TRBJ2-1	CATSRDSHEQFF	TGTGCCACCAGCAGAGATAGTCATGAGCAGTTCTTC
TRBD1	TRBV5-1	.	TRBJ1-4	CASSLGQGAEKLFF	TGCGCCAGCAGCCTGGGACAGGGGGCGGAAAAACTGTTTTTT
.	TRBV7-8	.	TRBJ1-2	CASSLGGNYGYTF	TGTGCCAGCAGCCTGGGGGGTAACTATGGCTACACCTTC
TRBD1	TRBV30	.	TRBJ1-6	CAWSAGQGREPLHF	TGTGCCTGGAGTGCAGGACAGGGACGAGAACCCCTCCACTTT
.	TRBV20-1	few	TRBJ2-7	CSASVLRKNEQYF	TGCAGTGCCAGTGTCTTGAGGAAAAACGAGCAGTACTTC
TRBD1	TRBV5-1	.	TRBJ2-2	CASTRQGRNTGELFF	TGCGCCAGCACCAGACAGGGTAGGAACACCGGGGAGCTGTTTTTT